The 11 T cell receptor beta chains listed next were all sequenced from one sample in a study of blood T cell repertoires in COVID-19. Generated by immunoSEQ multiplex PCR, the TCRdb table keeps only in-frame clones and is missing some. The top ten clones hold around 8.3% of a sample with 60,000 or so clones, more than 80% of them seen once. The sample comprised peripheral blood. The receptor source for this set is a human donor with active COVID-19. The donor label of this sample is uncertain.

The rearrangement links TRBV5-3 to TRBJ1-4, with TRBD1 matching 10 bases. TRBV5-3 is sorted into the ORF group, with uncertain function. The ends lost 4 bases at V and 2 bases at J; junction bases unmatched: 11. The CDR3 has 18 amino acids. This CDR3 is CARSPQTGGMGTNEKLFF. The CDR3 nucleotides are TGTGCCAGAAGCCCTCAGACAGGGGGCATGGGGACTAATGAAAAACTGTTTTTT.

This sequence joins TRBV19 and TRBJ1-2, with D perhaps TRBD1 (6 bases). The CDR3 extends over 15 amino acids. Trimming left V 2 bases short and J 4 bases short, with 14 bases between. Germline V CDR1 and CDR2: LNHDA, SQIVND (reference sequence). The CDR3 region has the DNA TGTGCCAGTAGTATAAACCGGGACATAGGCTATGGCTACACCTTC. Translating it yields CASSINRDIGYGYTF.

This chain uses TRBV28 with TRBJ2-2; 12 nucleotides match TRBD1. Germline-derived CDR1 and CDR2 are MDHEN and SYDVKM. CDR3 length: 20 amino acids. V lost 5 bases and J lost 4; bases outside the gene matches: 17. The CDR3 loop is CASSGLGTGGIGTFTGELFF. CDR3 bases: TGTGCCAGCAGTGGCCTCGGGACAGGGGGCATCGGGACGTTCACCGGGGAGCTGTTTTTT.

Note on this clone: Additional DNA sequences in this sample encode the identical CDR3. This chain uses TRBV28 with TRBJ1-3; TRBD1 is a possible D gene (6 bases). From germline, CDR1 is MDHEN and CDR2 SYDVKM. The ends were cut back, 4 bases at V and 4 bases at J, with 11 bases in the middle. CDR3 length: 14 residues. The CDR3 DNA reads TGTGCCAGCAGTTCCAGGGGATCAGGAAACACCATATATTTT. Translation gives CASSSRGSGNTIYF.

The rearrangement uses TRBV3-1 (or the pseudogene TRBV3-2) and TRBJ2-7; tentative D call: TRBD1 (6 bases). The CDR3 contains 12 residues. The germline V gene has CDR1 LGHDT and CDR2 YNNKEL (reference sequence). V was pared by 0 bases and J by 11 bases, with 11 bases between. CDR3 sequence (DNA): TGTGCCAGCAGCCAAGAAGACAGGCGAAAGTACTTC. Residues: CASSQEDRRKYF.

This chain uses TRBV9 with TRBJ2-1; 12 bases line up with TRBD2. V shed 3 bases and J 8 bases; nucleotides not matched to a gene: 6. The germline V gene encodes CDR1 SGDLS and CDR2 YYNGEE. CDR3 length: 15 residues. The CDR3 loop reads CASSALAGGGDEQFF. The DNA of the CDR3 is TGTGCCAGCAGCGCACTAGCGGGAGGAGGGGATGAGCAGTTCTTC. Full variable domain (rest looked up from reference TRBV9 and TRBJ2-1): DSGVTQTPKHLITATGQRVTLRCSPRSGDLSVYWYQQSLDQGLQFLIQYYNGEERAKGNILERFSAQQFPDLHSELNLSSLELGDSALYFCASSALAGGGDEQFFGPGTRLTVL.

The genes are TRBV7-2 and TRBJ1-1, with D hard to call. Germline CDR1 SGHTA, CDR2 FQGNSA. Trimming shortened V by 4 bases and J by 3 bases, and 9 bases separated the two germline ends. The CDR3 is made up of 13 amino acids. CDR3 DNA: TGTGCCAGCAGCTCACCAGTGGACACTGAAGCTTTCTTT. Its protein is CASSSPVDTEAFF.

J is TRBJ2-1 and V is TRBV24-1; 8 nucleotides line up with TRBD2. The germline gives CDR1 KGHDR, CDR2 SFDVKD. After removal of 8 bases from V and 7 bases from J, the junction contained 6 bases not matched to a gene. This CDR3 has 13 amino acids. For the CDR3, the DNA is TGTGCCACCACTCCCGCGGGAGGAAATGAGCAGTTCTTC. Protein: CATTPAGGNEQFF.

V usage is TRBV30 and J usage is TRBJ2-5; TRBD2 matches 7 bases. This CDR3 is built from 12 residues. Germline trimming cut 3 bases from V and 7 bases from J; bases unmatched to any gene: 5. Germline V gene lookup returns CDR1 GTSNPN and CDR2 SVGIG (reference sequence). CDR3 nucleotide sequence: TGTGCCTGGAGCGTCGGGGAGGGGACCCAGTACTTC. Translation: CAWSVGEGTQYF. Supplemented by reference TRBV30 and TRBJ2-5, the full variable domain reads SQTIHQWPATLVQPVGSPLSLECTVEGTSNPNLYWYRQAAGRGLQLLFYSVGIGQISSEVPQNLSASRPQDRQFILSSKKLLLSDSGFYLCAWSVGEGTQYFGPGTRLLVL.

J is TRBJ2-3 and V is TRBV5-4; perhaps TRBD2 as D (5 bases). This CDR3 spans 13 amino acids. The V end was cut by 2 bases, the J end by 5 bases, with 9 bases between. Germline V gene sequence: CDR1 SGHNT, CDR2 YYREEE (reference sequence). CDR3 nucleotides: TGTGCCAGCAGCTTTCGGGGTGGAGATACGCAGTATTTT. Its protein product is CASSFRGGDTQYF. The full variable domain, with the rest looked up from reference TRBV5-4 and TRBJ2-3, is ETGVTQSPTHLIKTRGQQVTLRCSSQSGHNTVSWYQQALGQGPQFIFQYYREEENGRGNFPPRFSGLQFPNYSSELNVNALELDDSALYLCASSFRGGDTQYFGPGTRLTVL.

This chain connects TRBV5-8 to TRBJ2-1, with 10 bases matching TRBD2. Looked up from germline, CDR1 is SGHTS and CDR2 is YDEGEE. The V gene end was trimmed by 1 base and the J gene end by 4 bases; junction bases not matched to a gene: 2. The CDR3 covers 15 residues. Here the CDR3 DNA reads TGTGCCAGCAGCTTGACTAGCGGGGTATACAATGAGCAGTTCTTC. Amino acids: CASSLTSGVYNEQFF.